Presented here are 6 T cell receptor beta chains from one specimen sequenced in a study of cytomegalovirus exposure and HLA in healthy donors. A multiplex PCR was run with 60 Vbeta primers and 13 Jbeta primers. Using immunoSEQ multiplex PCR, the repertoire was profiled, and TCRdb retains in-frame clones only, with some absent. The sample consists of some 150,000 clones, roughly 77% of them appearing once. Sequencing was done on a sample of PBMCs. The receptors here all came from a man aged 40-50 years in good health and CMV-seronegative.

The V call is TRBV7-2, the J call TRBJ2-7; a possible D gene is TRBD2 (6 bases). This CDR3 comprises 15 residues. V was shortened by 7 bases and J by 0 bases, with 16 bases between the two germline ends. Germline assignment: CDR1 SGHTA and CDR2 FQGNSA. The CDR3 reads CASTLAPTSSYEQYF. In nucleotides, the CDR3 is TGTGCCAGCACCCTGGCCCCGACTAGCTCCTACGAGCAGTACTTC. The full variable domain, in which reference TRBV7-2 and TRBJ2-7 provide the parts outside the CDR3, is GAGVSQSPSNKVTEKGKDVELRCDPISGHTALYWYRQSLGQGLEFLIYFQGNSAPDKSGLPSDRFSAERTGGSVSTLTIQRTQQEDSAVYLCASTLAPTSSYEQYFGPGTRLTVT.

CDR3 bases: TGTGCCAGCAGCGCGCCTGGACACATCACCGGGGAGCTGTTTTTT. Translated, it gives CASSAPGHITGELFF. This chain uses TRBV9 with TRBJ2-2; perhaps TRBD1 as D (5 bases). Between the trimmed V and J ends, which lost 3 bases and 4 bases, there was a span of 13 bases. CDR3 size: 15 residues. Germline-derived CDR1 and CDR2 are SGDLS and YYNGEE. The full variable domain, completed using reference TRBV9 and TRBJ2-2, is DSGVTQTPKHLITATGQRVTLRCSPRSGDLSVYWYQQSLDQGLQFLIQYYNGEERAKGNILERFSAQQFPDLHSELNLSSLELGDSALYFCASSAPGHITGELFFGEGSRLTVL.

The chain combines TRBV9 with TRBJ2-7, with D possibly matching TRBD2 (7 bases). Between the trimmed V and J ends, which lost 3 bases and 5 bases, there was a span of 12 bases. CDR1 and CDR2 (germline): SGDLS, YYNGEE. The CDR3 has 13 amino acids. CDR3 sequence (DNA): TGTGCCAGCAGCGCACAGGGAGGGGACGAGCAGTACTTC. Translated, it gives CASSAQGGDEQYF. Combining the CDR3 with reference TRBV9 and TRBJ2-7 gives the whole variable domain DSGVTQTPKHLITATGQRVTLRCSPRSGDLSVYWYQQSLDQGLQFLIQYYNGEERAKGNILERFSAQQFPDLHSELNLSSLELGDSALYFCASSAQGGDEQYFGPGTRLTVT.

The genes are TRBV7-2 and TRBJ2-3; TRBD2 matches 9 bases. Germline CDR1 is SGHTA and CDR2 is FQGNSA. Losses at the gene ends were 4 bases for V and 2 bases for J; bases not matched to a gene: 13. CDR3 length: 18 amino acids. CDR3 region: CASSSRGSGGRLTDTQYF. The CDR3 nucleotides read TGTGCCAGCAGCTCCCGGGGTAGCGGGGGCCGACTCACAGATACGCAGTATTTT.

The chain has TRBV5-6 and TRBJ2-7, with 7 nucleotides matching TRBD1. The CDR3 has 13 residues. The germline V gene has CDR1 SGHDT and CDR2 YYEEEE. Germline trimming cut 3 bases from V and 13 bases from J; bases unmatched to any gene: 13. The DNA of the CDR3 is TGTGCCAGCAGCTCCGGGACAGCCCTCTATGCTTACTTC. The encoded protein is CASSSGTALYAYF.

The chain carries TRBV4-3 and TRBJ2-3; 8 bases agree with TRBD2. J gave up 1 base and V 0 bases, and 6 bases lay outside the gene matches. This CDR3 is 17 amino acids long. CDR1 LGHNA and CDR2 YSLEER come from the germline V gene. The CDR3 sequence is CASSQESGGHGTDTQYF. The CDR3 DNA reads TGCGCCAGCAGCCAAGAGAGCGGGGGCCATGGCACAGATACGCAGTATTTT.